Included here is one T cell receptor (beta chain) sequence, with context. A Seattle source enrolled patients during active infection and followed them longitudinally. Original analysis: Amplified reference gene primers provided the basis for estimating nucleated cell counts. Assay used: immunoSEQ multiplex PCR; TCRdb lists only in-frame clones, some missing. V, J and clone size are those of that table, while D and trimming were read from the DNA. This sample has 150,000 to 170,000 clones, with about 85% found just once. This entry is derived from a study of blood T cell repertoires in COVID-19. About the research overall: The study drew acute and convalescent COVID-19 samples from the United States, Italy and Spain. PBMCs, B-cell-depleted T cells, or T cells provided the cDNA or gDNA that made up the material.

CDR3 length: 14 amino acids. Germline CDR1 and CDR2: GTSNPN and SVGIG (reference sequence). The V end lost 1 base, the J end lost 0 bases, and 7 bases lay between the germline ends. Material: peripheral blood. The chain joins TRBV30 to TRBJ1-5; no firm D call. The source is a man aged 60-69 years with COVID-19, enrolled during active disease. As DNA, the CDR3 is TGTGCCTGGAGTGGGGCTTATAGCAATCAGCCCCAGCATTTT. This encodes CAWSGAYSNQPQHF.